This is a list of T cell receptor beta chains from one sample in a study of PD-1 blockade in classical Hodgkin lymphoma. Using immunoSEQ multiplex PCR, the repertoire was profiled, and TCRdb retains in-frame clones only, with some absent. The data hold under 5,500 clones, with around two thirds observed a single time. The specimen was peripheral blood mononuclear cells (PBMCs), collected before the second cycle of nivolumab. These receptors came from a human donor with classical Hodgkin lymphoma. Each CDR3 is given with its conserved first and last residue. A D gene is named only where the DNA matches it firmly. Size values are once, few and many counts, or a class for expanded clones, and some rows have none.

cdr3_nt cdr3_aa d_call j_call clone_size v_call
TGTGCCAGCAGTGCCGGGGGGGGCAATGAGCAGTTCTTC CASSAGGGNEQFF TRBD2 TRBJ2-1 - TRBV6-5
TGTGCCAGCAGTGAACTAGCGGACACCGGGGAGCTGTTTTTT CASSELADTGELFF TRBD2 TRBJ2-2 - TRBV2
TGTGCCAGCAGCTTAGCTCGGACCCTCACTTACGAGCAGTACTTC CASSLARTLTYEQYF - TRBJ2-7 - TRBV11-2
TGCAGCGTGACAGAGCCGGGGTCCTACAATGAGCAGTTCTTC CSVTEPGSYNEQFF - TRBJ2-1 - TRBV29-1
TGTGCCAGCTCACGACGGACAGATCAGTTTAATTCACCCCTCCACTTT CASSRRTDQFNSPLHF - TRBJ1-6 - TRBV18
TGTGCCAGCAGCGCTTCCCAAACACCGGGGGTTGATACGCAGTATTTT CASSASQTPGVDTQYF - TRBJ2-3 few TRBV9
TGCGCCAGCAGCCGAGGACAGGGAGGCACTGAAGCTTTCTTT CASSRGQGGTEAFF TRBD1 TRBJ1-1 - TRBV5-1
TGTGCCAGCAGCCAAGGGACTAGCGGGGAGAGCGAGCAGTACTTC CASSQGTSGESEQYF TRBD2 TRBJ2-7 medium-sized TRBV11-2
TGTGCCAGCGCGGGTGGGAGCTCCTACGAGCAGTACTTC CASAGGSSYEQYF - TRBJ2-7 - TRBV7-3
TGTGCCAGTAGTTGGGTAAATCAGCCCCAGCATTTT CASSWVNQPQHF - TRBJ1-5 - TRBV19
TGTGCCAGCAGCGTAGCTTCCGGACTAGCGGGGTCCCGCACAGATACGCAGTATTTT CASSVASGLAGSRTDTQYF TRBD2 TRBJ2-3 - TRBV9
TGCGCCAGCAGCCAAGATTTTGACAGGGGTTTATACAATGAGCAGTTCTTC CASSQDFDRGLYNEQFF TRBD1 TRBJ2-1 - TRBV5-4
TGTGCCAGCAGTTACTCACAGGGGCGCTTAACGCAGTATTTT CASSYSQGRLTQYF TRBD1 TRBJ2-3 - TRBV6-6
TGCGCCAGCAGCCAAGACAGTAGCACAGATACGCAGTATTTT CASSQDSSTDTQYF - TRBJ2-3 few TRBV4-3
TGTGCCAGCAGTAGGAGAGCGGGGGTCCAAGAGACCCAGTACTTC CASSRRAGVQETQYF TRBD2 TRBJ2-5 - TRBV6-6
TGTGCCACCGCGGACAGGGGGCGAGATACGCAGTATTTT CATADRGRDTQYF TRBD1 TRBJ2-3 - TRBV2
TGTGCCAGCAGTGGGTGGACTAGCGGGGTAGAGACCCAGTACTTC CASSGWTSGVETQYF TRBD2 TRBJ2-5 - TRBV5-8
TGTGCCATCAGTGACCCTGACAGGGGGTTACGACTAGCGGGACCCACAGATACGCAGTATTTT CAISDPDRGLRLAGPTDTQYF TRBD2 TRBJ2-3 - TRBV10-3
TGTGCCAGCAGCTCGGGACAGTACGGATTGAACACTGAAGCTTTCTTT CASSSGQYGLNTEAFF TRBD1 TRBJ1-1 - TRBV5-4
TGTGCCAGCAGGAAAGGGGCAGGCCCCTCCTACGAGCAGTACTTC CASRKGAGPSYEQYF - TRBJ2-7 - TRBV6-5
TGTGCCAGCGGCCCCAGCGTCACAAACACTGAAGCTTTCTTT CASGPSVTNTEAFF - TRBJ1-1 - TRBV5-4
TGTGCCAGCAGCCTACTAGTTTTCGGCACAGATACGCAGTATTTT CASSLLVFGTDTQYF - TRBJ2-3 - TRBV2
TGTGCCAGTGGACAGCCGGGACTAGGGGGCAAAAACATTCAGTACTTC CASGQPGLGGKNIQYF TRBD2 TRBJ2-4 - TRBV19
TGTGCCAGCAGTCCTCGACAGGGGGATTCACCCCTCCACTTT CASSPRQGDSPLHF TRBD1 TRBJ1-6 - TRBV6-4
TGTGCCAGCACCCTGCGAATGGGGGCCAACGTCCTGACTTTC CASTLRMGANVLTF - TRBJ2-6 - TRBV6-1